Below, 20 T cell receptor beta chains from the same sample are listed, as sequenced in a study of blood T cell repertoires in COVID-19. Assay used: immunoSEQ multiplex PCR; TCRdb lists only in-frame clones, some missing. The repertoire holds about 340,000 clones, with roughly 90% as singletons. The sequenced sample was PBMCs or T cells enriched from blood (not recorded which). These receptors came from a woman in her twenties or thirties who had recovered from COVID-19.

This chain uses TRBV7-9 with TRBJ1-1, with D maybe TRBD1 (6 bases). The CDR3 is 14 residues long. Trimming pared 5 bases from V and 6 bases from J, leaving 16 bases between. Germline CDR1 reads SEHNR; CDR2 reads FQNEAQ (reference sequence). The CDR3 loop is CASSRDTPMAEAFF. CDR3 in DNA: TGTGCCAGCAGCCGGGACACTCCAATGGCTGAAGCTTTCTTT.

This chain uses TRBV28 with TRBJ1-5; TRBD1 is a possible D gene (6 bases). V was pared by 5 bases and J by 0 bases, with 11 bases between. This CDR3 is 15 amino acids long. The germline V gene has CDR1 MDHEN and CDR2 SYDVKM. CDR3 protein: CASSTGSGSNQPQHF. The CDR3 DNA sequence: TGTGCCAGCAGTACAGGGTCGGGTAGCAATCAGCCCCAGCATTTT.

In its sample, this clone was seen once. The V gene is TRBV5-8, the J gene TRBJ1-5; D might be TRBD1 (5 bases). The CDR3 loop spans 14 amino acids. CDR1 is SGHTS, CDR2 YDEGEE, per germline. V gave up 2 bases and J gave up 6 bases, with 12 bases separating them. Written as DNA, the CDR3 is TGTGCCAGCAGCTTTAACAGGCTTTCTCAGCCCCAGCATTTT. This codes for CASSFNRLSQPQHF.

Here the CDR3 reads CASSRDSRRSYNEQFF. The CDR3 nucleotides read TGTGCCAGCAGCCGGGACTCCCGAAGGTCCTACAATGAGCAGTTCTTC. The chain uses TRBV7-2 and TRBJ2-1; TRBD2 might be the D (6 bases). V lost 5 bases and J 1 base, leaving 15 bases between the germline ends. The CDR3 is 16 residues long. Germline V gene data show CDR1 as SGHTA and CDR2 as FQGNSA.

The chain joins TRBV3-1 (or the pseudogene TRBV3-2) to TRBJ2-5, with 10 bases fitting TRBD2. Germline CDR1 LGHDT, CDR2 YNNKEL (reference sequence). With V trimmed by 2 bases and J by 5 bases, 17 bases remained unmatched. The CDR3 loop spans 19 amino acids. Written as DNA, the CDR3 is TGTGCCAGCAGCCAACCGATTCTAGCGGGAGCCTACTTGGGGGAGACCCAGTACTTC. Residues: CASSQPILAGAYLGETQYF.

The V and J genes are TRBV14 and TRBJ1-5; 7 bases map to TRBD1. The J segment lost 6 bases and the V segment lost 6 bases, leaving 5 bases of the junction unmatched. Germline V gives CDR1 SGHDN, CDR2 FVKESK. The CDR3 totals 13 residues. The CDR3 is CASSQTGRQPQHF. The CDR3 DNA reads as TGTGCCAGCAGTCAGACAGGGCGTCAGCCCCAGCATTTT.

This clone was observed a handful of times. Here the CDR3 reads CASSYRGTGYEQYF. CDR3 DNA: TGTGCCAGCAGTTACAGAGGGACAGGGTATGAGCAGTACTTC. The rearrangement joins TRBV6-5 to TRBJ2-7, with 9 bases fitting TRBD1. Germline loops: CDR1 MNHEY, CDR2 SVGAGI. The ends lost 2 bases at V and 7 bases at J; junction bases unmatched: 6. The CDR3 has 14 amino acids.

The chain uses TRBV5-1 and TRBJ2-7; 8 nucleotides line up with TRBD2. The CDR3 has 13 amino acids. The ends lost 2 bases at V and 7 bases at J; junction bases unmatched: 5. Germline V CDR1 and CDR2: SGHRS, YFSETQ. As DNA, the CDR3 is TGCGCCAGCAGCTTAGCGGGAGTGGGGGAGCAGTACTTC. Protein product: CASSLAGVGEQYF.

A single count supports this clone. The chain carries TRBV6-5 and TRBJ1-1; weak D call: TRBD1 (6 bases). The CDR3 covers 12 residues. CDR1 is MNHEY and CDR2 is SVGAGI in the germline V gene. The germline V and J ends were trimmed by 10 bases and 4 bases, with 13 bases remaining between them. Written as DNA, the CDR3 is TGTGCCACCTCCCGGGGGGCCACTGAAGCTTTCTTT. Encoded protein: CATSRGATEAFF.

This chain connects TRBV18 to TRBJ2-7; TRBD2 aligns across 8 bases. This CDR3 has 15 amino acids. V trimming: 5 bases; J trimming: 4 bases; junction bases outside the gene matches: 10. Per the germline V gene, CDR1 is KGHSH and CDR2 is LQKENI. The CDR3, as DNA: TGTGCCAGCTCAGATGGCGCGGGAGGAGGTTACGAGCAGTACTTC. Translation: CASSDGAGGGYEQYF.

This clone was seen only a few times. The chain recombines TRBV11-2 with TRBJ2-3; a possible D gene is TRBD1 (5 bases). The CDR3 extends over 18 amino acids. Per the germline V gene, CDR1 is SGHAT and CDR2 is FQNNGV. The V and J ends lost 2 bases and 0 bases respectively, with 18 bases between them. The CDR3 spells CASSLKFKGQASTDTQYF. CDR3 in DNA: TGTGCCAGCAGCTTAAAATTCAAGGGGCAGGCTAGCACAGATACGCAGTATTTT.

The CDR3 sequence: CASSAGQINYGYTF. The CDR3 DNA follows: TGTGCCAGCAGCGCGGGACAGATTAACTATGGCTACACCTTC. The V gene is TRBV5-4, the J gene TRBJ1-2, with 7 bases lining up with TRBD1. The V segment lost 4 bases and the J segment 1 base; nucleotides outside the gene matches: 4. The germline V gene has CDR1 SGHNT and CDR2 YYREEE (reference sequence). This CDR3 contains 14 residues.

This clone was seen once. The gene calls are TRBV2 and TRBJ1-3; 7 positions match TRBD1. CDR1 is SNHLY and CDR2 is FYNNEI in the germline V gene. CDR3 length: 15 residues. V shed 5 bases, J shed 0 bases, and the junction held 4 bases outside the gene matches. The CDR3 loop is CASSRTGPSGNTIYF. The CDR3, as DNA: TGTGCCAGCAGTAGGACAGGCCCCTCTGGAAACACCATATATTTT.

This clone was found once. Here the CDR3 reads CASSNRDKPYEQYF. The CDR3 nucleotides are TGCGCCAGCAGCAACCGGGACAAGCCCTACGAGCAGTACTTC. This rearrangement joins TRBV5-1 to TRBJ2-7; a weak D match, TRBD1 (6 bases). V was shortened by 4 bases and J by 2 bases, with 13 bases between the two germline ends. Germline V gene data show CDR1 as SGHRS and CDR2 as YFSETQ. The CDR3 spans 14 residues.

The chain carries TRBV7-3 and TRBJ1-1; D is unresolved. V lost 2 bases, J lost 6 bases, and 10 bases lay in between. From germline, CDR1 is SGHTA and CDR2 FQGTGA. The CDR3 has 13 amino acids. The CDR3 region is CASSLGSGAEAFF. The CDR3 DNA follows: TGTGCCAGCAGCTTAGGTTCGGGAGCTGAAGCTTTCTTT.

The chain is built from TRBV5-4 and TRBJ2-6, with 7 bases identical to TRBD1. V gave up 3 bases and J gave up 4 bases; unmatched junction bases: 7. This CDR3 is built from 16 residues. Germline loops: CDR1 SGHNT, CDR2 YYREEE (reference sequence). CDR3 DNA: TGTGCCAGCAGCTGGGGAACAGGGGCCGGGGCCAACGTCCTGACTTTC. As protein: CASSWGTGAGANVLTF. The complete variable domain, with remaining parts taken from reference TRBV5-4 and TRBJ2-6, reads ETGVTQSPTHLIKTRGQQVTLRCSSQSGHNTVSWYQQALGQGPQFIFQYYREEENGRGNFPPRFSGLQFPNYSSELNVNALELDDSALYLCASSWGTGAGANVLTFGAGSRLTVL.

This sequence joins TRBV28 and TRBJ1-2; D may be TRBD1 (6 bases). This CDR3 is 14 amino acids long. V shed 6 bases and J shed 4 bases, with 15 bases lying between them. Looked up from germline, CDR1 is MDHEN and CDR2 is SYDVKM. CDR3 loop: CASSLDRMGYGYTF. The CDR3 DNA reads as TGTGCCAGCAGCCTCGACAGGATGGGCTATGGCTACACCTTC.

V usage is TRBV19 and J usage is TRBJ1-6; 8 positions agree with TRBD1. This CDR3 is 15 amino acids long. Trimming took 5 bases from V and 4 from J; bases not matched to a gene: 4. Germline V CDR1 and CDR2: LNHDA, SQIVND (reference sequence). CDR3 protein: CASSPRDRYNSPLHF. Here the CDR3 DNA reads TGTGCCAGTAGTCCTCGGGACAGGTATAATTCACCCCTCCACTTT.

The chain carries TRBV10-3 and TRBJ2-2; 9 positions match TRBD2. This CDR3 comprises 16 residues. CDR1 is ENHRY and CDR2 is SYGVKD in the germline V gene. V shed 9 bases, J shed 0 bases, and the junction held 8 bases outside the gene matches. CDR3 DNA: TGTGCCATTCAGACTAGCGGAAGCGCGAACACCGGGGAGCTGTTTTTT. This encodes CAIQTSGSANTGELFF.

This chain uses TRBV5-1 with TRBJ1-1, with D tentatively TRBD1 (5 bases). Germline V lookup: CDR1 SGHRS, CDR2 YFSETQ. The ends were cut back, 1 base at V and 3 bases at J, with 10 bases in the middle. This CDR3 region has 14 residues. The CDR3 protein is CASSLLDSYTEAFF. The CDR3 nucleotides are TGCGCCAGCAGCTTGCTCGACAGCTACACTGAAGCTTTCTTT.